The next 25 T cell receptor beta chains were all read from a single sample in a study of blood T cells in healthy people across ages. Sample-barcoded 5' priming and a J-beta primer mix drove a second PCR of roughly 7 to 11 cycles. One entry per CDR3 protein results from TCRdb running MiXCR on the 5' RACE reads. Among about 1 million distinct CDR3 sequences listed, about 25% were seen once. The same sample was also studied in work on T cells of mothers and their children.

Sample: blood. The source of these receptors is a girl aged 2 to 9 in good health.

The genes are TRBV29-1 and TRBJ2-1; tentative D call: TRBD1 (5 bases). Germline V lookup: CDR1 SQVTM, CDR2 ANQGSEA. The CDR3 consists of 11 residues. Trimming took 3 bases from V and 8 from J, leaving 8 bases between them. CDR3 DNA sequence: TGCAGCGTTGATCAGGGATATGAGCAGTTCTTC. Protein product: CSVDQGYEQFF.

The chain couples TRBV7-9 to TRBJ1-5, with TRBD1 matching 10 bases. Germline-derived CDR1 and CDR2 are SEHNR and FQNEAQ (reference sequence). This CDR3 comprises 18 residues. J was trimmed by 4 bases and V by 3 bases; bases with no gene match: 12. CDR3 region: CASSFLPGGTGVNQPQHF. DNA for the CDR3: TGTGCCAGCAGCTTCCTCCCCGGGGGGACAGGGGTTAATCAGCCCCAGCATTTT.

This clonotype has just a few counts. The rearrangement links TRBV5-1 to TRBJ1-2, with TRBD1 as a possible D gene (5 bases). This CDR3 comprises 14 residues. Trimming removed 2 bases from V and 10 bases from J, with 18 bases in between. Germline V lookup: CDR1 SGHRS, CDR2 YFSETQ. Here the CDR3 reads CASSFGVKGSDYTF. CDR3 nucleotides: TGCGCCAGCAGCTTCGGGGTCAAGGGGAGTGACTACACCTTC.

Only a few counts were recorded for this clonotype. The rearrangement joins TRBV7-9 to TRBJ2-1; 8 nucleotides match TRBD2. The CDR3 covers 14 residues. Per the germline V gene, CDR1 is SEHNR and CDR2 is FQNEAQ (reference sequence). The V gene end was trimmed by 11 bases and the J gene end by 5 bases; junction bases not matched to a gene: 11. CDR3 coding DNA: TGTGCCCACACCAAAGGGCGGGAGGACAATGAGCAGTTCTTC. Protein sequence: CAHTKGREDNEQFF.

Many counts were recorded for this clonotype. V usage is TRBV7-3 and J usage is TRBJ2-3; 8 bases line up with TRBD1. The V gene's germline CDR1 is SGHTA and CDR2 FQGTGA. The CDR3 length is 14 residues. V lost 8 bases to trimming and J lost 6 bases; unmatched junction nucleotides: 10. The chain's CDR3 is CASSPQGAGDTQYF. Here the CDR3 DNA reads TGTGCCAGCTCACCTCAGGGGGCTGGCGATACGCAGTATTTT.

In its sample, this clonotype was seen a few times. The rearrangement joins TRBV15 to TRBJ2-5, with D perhaps TRBD1 (6 bases). V was pared by 0 bases and J by 0 bases, with 11 bases between. Germline CDR1 reads LNHNV; CDR2 reads YYDKDF (reference sequence). The CDR3 contains 16 residues. The CDR3 region has the DNA TGTGCCACCAGCAGAGAAGGGACAAGCTACCAAGAGACCCAGTACTTC. It specifies CATSREGTSYQETQYF.

The rearrangement uses TRBV29-1 and TRBJ1-1; TRBD1 is a possible D gene (6 bases). The V end lost 7 bases, the J end lost 3 bases, and 18 bases lay between the germline ends. This CDR3 contains 14 residues. Germline V CDR1 and CDR2: SQVTM, ANQGSEA. The CDR3 is CSAAFGGIYTEAFF. The CDR3, as DNA: TGCAGCGCTGCATTTGGGGGCATTTACACTGAAGCTTTCTTT.

About this clonotype itself: The CDR3 ends on some other residue instead of the conserved phenylalanine or tryptophan, so this is likely a read error. The V and J genes are TRBV4-2 and TRBJ2-3; D is uncertain. CDR1 and CDR2 (germline): LGHNA, YNFKEQ. The CDR3 has 14 residues. V was shortened by 0 bases and J by 0 bases, with 4 bases between the two germline ends. CDR3 loop: CASSQERSTDTQYL. The CDR3, as DNA: TGTGCCAGCAGCCAAGAACGTAGCACAGATACGCAGTATTTG.

The genes are TRBV4-1 and TRBJ2-1, with D possibly being TRBD1 or TRBD2 (5 bases each). Germline values: CDR1 MGHRA, CDR2 YSYEKL. V lost 6 bases and J lost 8, with 23 bases in between. The CDR3 has 16 residues. The CDR3 region is CASRFTGTRSWDEQFF. The DNA for the CDR3 is TGCGCCAGCAGATTTACCGGGACGCGGAGTTGGGATGAGCAGTTCTTC.

This chain uses TRBV6-2 or TRBV6-3 with TRBJ1-1, with D unresolved. The CDR3 runs 14 residues. Germline loops: CDR1 MNHEY, CDR2 SVGEGT. V was shortened by 5 bases and J by 1 base, with 11 bases between the two germline ends. CDR3 in DNA: TGTGCCAGCAGTACCCTGGCCGGGAACACTGAAGCTTTCTTT. This sequence encodes CASSTLAGNTEAFF.

This clonotype was counted between two and nine times. The V gene is TRBV7-2, the J gene TRBJ1-2; D is unresolved. This CDR3 region has 13 residues. Germline V CDR1 and CDR2: SGHTA, FQGNSA. The germline V and J ends were trimmed by 0 bases and 4 bases, with 6 bases remaining between them. DNA for the CDR3: TGTGCCAGCAGCTTAGCCCTTTCCTATGGCTACACCTTC. Encoded protein: CASSLALSYGYTF.

This clonotype was detected ten times or more. This chain connects TRBV19 to TRBJ1-4; D uncertain. From germline, CDR1 is LNHDA and CDR2 SQIVND (reference sequence). The CDR3 is 14 residues long. Deletions cut 9 bases from V and 0 bases from J, with 11 bases between. CDR3 protein: CASRTDPTNEKLFF. Here the CDR3 DNA reads TGTGCCAGCCGGACTGACCCAACTAATGAAAAACTGTTTTTT.

Notes on this clonotype: One base away lies a much larger clone, so this may be a sequencing read error. The rearrangement links TRBV27 to TRBJ2-2, with D perhaps TRBD2 (5 bases). The CDR3 extends over 15 amino acids. Per the germline V gene, CDR1 is MNHEY and CDR2 is SMNVEV (reference sequence). For the CDR3, the DNA is TGTGCCAGCAGTTTGGCGGGCCCGAACGCCGGGGAGCTGTTTTTT. It encodes CASSLAGPNAGELFF.

This clonotype was found a few times. This rearrangement joins TRBV9 to TRBJ2-2, with 8 nucleotides matching TRBD2. This CDR3 has 17 amino acids. V dropped 3 bases and J dropped 4; count of bases not matched to a gene: 11. CDR1 is SGDLS and CDR2 is YYNGEE in the germline V gene. The CDR3: CASSGPRGDDFTGELFF. The CDR3 region has the DNA TGTGCCAGCAGCGGCCCGCGGGGGGACGATTTCACCGGGGAGCTGTTTTTT.

The chain uses TRBV5-1 and TRBJ2-7, with D possibly being TRBD2 (6 bases). This CDR3 region has 12 residues. V was cut by 6 bases and J by 5 bases, with 12 bases left in between. Germline V gene lookup returns CDR1 SGHRS and CDR2 YFSETQ. The DNA of the CDR3 is TGCGCCAGCAAGTTGGAGGGGAACGAGCAGTACTTC. This translates into CASKLEGNEQYF. Using reference TRBV5-1 and TRBJ2-7 for the parts outside the CDR3, the full variable domain is KAGVTQTPRYLIKTRGQQVTLSCSPISGHRSVSWYQQTPGQGLQFLFEYFSETQRNKGNFPGRFSGRQFSNSRSEMNVSTLELGDSALYLCASKLEGNEQYFGPGTRLTVT.

The rearrangement links TRBV18 to TRBJ2-7; 8 bases match TRBD1. V lost 4 bases to trimming and J lost 5 bases; unmatched junction nucleotides: 10. CDR3 length equals 15 residues. Per germline, CDR1 KGHSH and CDR2 LQKENI. In DNA, the CDR3 is TGTGCCAGCTCACGGGAGACAGGGGCGGTCAACGAGCAGTACTTC. It is translated as CASSRETGAVNEQYF.

The chain uses TRBV20-1 and TRBJ1-5, with a tentative D call TRBD1 (5 bases). Trimming shortened V by 3 bases and J by 5 bases, and 11 bases separated the two germline ends. CDR3 length: 13 amino acids. CDR1 DFQATT and CDR2 SNEGSKA come from the germline V gene (reference sequence). CDR3 nucleotide sequence: TGCAGTGCTAGGCTTCAGGGCGATCAGCCCCAGCATTTT. It specifies CSARLQGDQPQHF.

The genes are TRBV7-2 and TRBJ2-1, with no clear D. The CDR3 has 16 residues. Germline CDR1 and CDR2: SGHTA and FQGNSA. V was pared by 1 base and J by 7 bases, with 17 bases between. The CDR3 reads CASSLEAYTLGNEQFF. The CDR3 region has the DNA TGTGCCAGCAGCTTAGAGGCCTACACGCTAGGAAATGAGCAGTTCTTC.

This clonotype has just a few counts. The chain is built from TRBV20-1 and TRBJ2-1; 9 bases are shared with TRBD2. V lost 0 bases, J lost 3 bases, and 3 bases stayed unmatched. There are 15 residues in the CDR3. The germline gives CDR1 DFQATT, CDR2 SNEGSKA (reference sequence). CDR3 DNA sequence: TGCAGTGCTAGAGAGGCTAGCGGGGTCTACAATGAGCAGTTCTTC. Its protein product is CSAREASGVYNEQFF.

This clonotype was seen a few times. The chain joins TRBV5-6 to TRBJ2-5, with 9 bases that match TRBD1. Germline V gene lookup returns CDR1 SGHDT and CDR2 YYEEEE. With V trimmed by 2 bases and J by 2 bases, 7 bases remained unmatched. This CDR3 is built from 16 residues. In nucleotides, the CDR3 is TGTGCCAGCAGCTTAGCGGGACAGGGAAAACAAGAGACCCAGTACTTC. It specifies CASSLAGQGKQETQYF.

V gene TRBV6-6 combines with J gene TRBJ1-2; unclear D gene. Germline V gives CDR1 MNHNY, CDR2 SVGAGI (reference sequence). V was cut by 7 bases and J by 4 bases, with 16 bases left in between. The CDR3 is 14 amino acids. As DNA, the CDR3 is TGTGCCAGCACAGAGGCCCTAGGGCTCTATGGCTACACCTTC. Translated, it gives CASTEALGLYGYTF.

This clonotype was seen only a few times. The chain links TRBV20-1 to TRBJ2-1; 10 bases are shared with TRBD2. The CDR3 covers 18 residues. The junction had 14 bases not matched to a gene; V was cut back by 3 bases and J by 3 bases. CDR1 is DFQATT and CDR2 is SNEGSKA in the germline V gene (reference sequence). In nucleotides, the CDR3 is TGCAGTGCTAGTTCCATTACGTTATTAGCGGGGGGCTACAATGAGCAGTTCTTC. Its translation is CSASSITLLAGGYNEQFF.

The chain has TRBV5-1 and TRBJ2-3, with 10 bases lining up with TRBD1. This CDR3 contains 16 residues. Germline CDR1 SGHRS, CDR2 YFSETQ. Trimming cost V 2 bases and J 3 bases; bases outside gene matches: 6. CDR3 nucleotide sequence: TGCGCCAGCAGCTTCGCCGGGACAGGGGTAACAGATACGCAGTATTTT. Translating it yields CASSFAGTGVTDTQYF.

In this sample, this clonotype turned up a few times. CDR3 coding DNA: TGTGCCAGCAGTAGCGTCTTACCCTACGAGCAGTACTTC. Protein sequence: CASSSVLPYEQYF. V gene TRBV6-1 combines with J gene TRBJ2-1; D ambiguous. The closer fit of TRBJ2-7 to the DNA end suggests the J call may be wrong. Germline V gives CDR1 MNHNS, CDR2 SASEGT. This CDR3 is built from 13 residues.

Here the CDR3 reads CSVERGRGTDTQYF. CDR3 sequence (DNA): TGCAGCGTTGAAAGGGGCAGGGGAACAGATACGCAGTATTTT. This chain connects TRBV29-1 to TRBJ2-3; weak D call: TRBD1 (6 bases). CDR1 and CDR2 from the germline V gene are SQVTM and ANQGSEA. The length of the CDR3 is 14 residues. The V gene lost 2 bases and the J gene lost 3 bases, with 12 bases spanning the gap.